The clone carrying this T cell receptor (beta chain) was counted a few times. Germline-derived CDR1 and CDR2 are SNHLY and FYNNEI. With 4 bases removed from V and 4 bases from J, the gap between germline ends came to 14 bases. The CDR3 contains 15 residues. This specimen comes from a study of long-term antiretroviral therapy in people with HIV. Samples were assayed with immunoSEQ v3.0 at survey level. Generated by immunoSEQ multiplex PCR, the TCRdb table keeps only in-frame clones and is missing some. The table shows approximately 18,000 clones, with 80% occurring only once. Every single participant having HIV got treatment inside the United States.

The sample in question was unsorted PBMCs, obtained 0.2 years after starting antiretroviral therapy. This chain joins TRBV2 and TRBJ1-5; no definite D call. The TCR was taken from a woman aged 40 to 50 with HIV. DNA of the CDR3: TGTGCCAGCAGTGGCTTTGTCGACGATAATCAGCCCCAGCATTTT. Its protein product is CASSGFVDDNQPQHF.